The 9 T cell receptor beta chains below all came from one sample that was sequenced in a study of cytomegalovirus exposure and HLA in healthy donors. 60 Vbeta and 13 Jbeta primers were used in PCR. TCRdb keeps only in-frame clones here, not all; method: immunoSEQ multiplex PCR. The sample lists about 88,000 clones; roughly three quarters were seen once. The sample consisted of PBMCs. The receptors originated from a man aged 25-45 years in good health and CMV-seronegative.

The V and J genes are TRBV7-8 and TRBJ1-6; weak D call: TRBD1 (6 bases). The V end lost 1 base, the J end lost 10 bases, and 14 bases lay between the germline ends. The CDR3 is made up of 15 amino acids. Germline V gene sequence: CDR1 SGHVS, CDR2 FQNEAQ. This chain's CDR3 is CASSLGGQGQSPLHF. As DNA, the CDR3 is TGTGCCAGCAGCTTAGGGGGCCAGGGACAATCACCCCTCCACTTT.

The chain links TRBV18 to TRBJ1-1; the match to TRBD1 covers 9 bases. Germline V lookup: CDR1 KGHSH, CDR2 LQKENI. The CDR3 loop spans 15 amino acids. J lost 4 bases, V lost 4 bases, and 7 bases had no gene match. The CDR3 here is CASSQSGTGTTEAFF. CDR3 sequence (DNA): TGTGCCAGCTCACAATCCGGGACAGGGACCACTGAAGCTTTCTTT.

The gene calls are TRBV30 and TRBJ1-2; 8 bases fit TRBD1. The length of the CDR3 is 12 residues. V trimming: 4 bases; J trimming: 4 bases; junction bases outside the gene matches: 2. From germline, CDR1 is GTSNPN and CDR2 SVGIG (reference sequence). The CDR3 protein is CAWTGTGYGYTF. CDR3 nucleotides: TGTGCCTGGACCGGGACAGGCTATGGCTACACCTTC.

This chain uses TRBV15 with TRBJ2-5; no firm D call. Per germline, CDR1 LNHNV and CDR2 YYDKDF (reference sequence). V lost 0 bases to trimming and J lost 2 bases, with 19 bases between them. This CDR3 has 18 residues. CDR3 residues: CATSRENRPGPEQETQYF. The CDR3 nucleotides are TGTGCCACCAGCAGAGAAAACCGGCCGGGTCCAGAACAAGAGACCCAGTACTTC.

This clone was recorded a few times. This chain uses TRBV7-9 with TRBJ1-3; TRBD1 might be the D (5 bases). This CDR3 is 16 amino acids long. Trimming stripped 5 bases from V and 0 bases from J, with 14 bases between. The germline V gene encodes CDR1 SEHNR and CDR2 FQNEAQ (reference sequence). The CDR3 DNA reads TGTGCCAGCAGCACAGCGGGGCAATACTCTGGAAACACCATATATTTT. Translated, it gives CASSTAGQYSGNTIYF.

The rearrangement uses TRBV7-6 and TRBJ2-7; 9 positions match TRBD1. This CDR3 region has 14 residues. With 3 bases clipped from V and 1 base from J, the junction kept 1 base outside the gene matches. Germline V gene lookup returns CDR1 SGHVS and CDR2 FNYEAQ. The CDR3 DNA reads TGTGCCAGCAGCTTCGGGACAGGGTCCTACGAGCAGTACTTC. Residues: CASSFGTGSYEQYF.

The chain recombines TRBV6-5 with TRBJ2-7; no clear D gene. The CDR3 has 15 residues. Trimming removed 2 bases from V and 1 base from J, with 12 bases in between. From germline, CDR1 is MNHEY and CDR2 SVGAGI. The CDR3 spells CASSYSPGDSYEQYF. CDR3 DNA: TGTGCCAGCAGTTACAGCCCCGGTGATTCCTACGAGCAGTACTTC.

V usage is TRBV30 and J usage is TRBJ2-5; D may be TRBD2 (6 bases). Germline lookup yields CDR1 GTSNPN and CDR2 SVGIG (reference sequence). This CDR3 comprises 14 residues. Deletions cut 1 base from V and 1 base from J, with 10 bases between. The CDR3 DNA reads TGTGCCTGGAGTGGGGGGGACCTCCAAGAGACCCAGTACTTC. It is translated as CAWSGGDLQETQYF. Full variable domain (rest looked up from reference TRBV30 and TRBJ2-5): SQTIHQWPATLVQPVGSPLSLECTVEGTSNPNLYWYRQAAGRGLQLLFYSVGIGQISSEVPQNLSASRPQDRQFILSSKKLLLSDSGFYLCAWSGGDLQETQYFGPGTRLLVL.

This clone was seen more than once but under ten times. The CDR3 spells CASSDSAGGRADTQYF. The CDR3 bases are TGTGCCAGCAGTGACTCGGCGGGGGGGAGGGCAGATACGCAGTATTTT. The V gene is TRBV6-4, the J gene TRBJ2-3; 9 bases line up with TRBD2. Germline CDR1 and CDR2: MRHNA and SNTAGT. The V gene end was trimmed by 0 bases and the J gene end by 4 bases; junction bases not matched to a gene: 5. The CDR3 loop spans 16 amino acids.